The 8 T cell receptor beta chains listed next were all sequenced from one sample in a study of CXCR3-negative and CXCR3-positive naive CD8 T cells. The method, 5' RACE with UMI labels, was used to prepare the TRB cDNA libraries. From the 5' RACE reads, TCRdb lists one entry per CDR3 protein and no DNA. This sample's table reports approximately 60,000 distinct CDR3 sequences. Sequencing used memory CD8+ T cells from blood. Receptor source: a human donor in good health. Some clones in this sample may be carry-over from other donors' samples.

The gene calls are TRBV29-1 and TRBJ2-3. The CDR3 is 15 residues long. Looked up from germline, CDR1 is SQVTM and CDR2 is ANQGSEA. The CDR3: CSVEDQDSGAITQYF.

This chain connects TRBV29-1 to TRBJ2-2. Germline assignment: CDR1 SQVTM and CDR2 ANQGSEA. The CDR3 is 14 amino acids. CDR3 residues: CSVERDANTGELFF.

V usage is TRBV29-1 and J usage is TRBJ1-2; TCRdb picks TRBD1, but there is no DNA to check that call. CDR1 and CDR2 from the germline V gene are SQVTM and ANQGSEA. The CDR3 is made up of 13 amino acids. The CDR3 reads CSVWNPRGDGYTF. Full variable domain (missing parts from reference TRBV29-1 and TRBJ1-2): SAVISQKPSRDICQRGTSLTIQCQVDSQVTMMFWYRQQPGQSLTLIATANQGSEATYESGFVIDKFPISRPNLTFSTLTVSNMSPEDSSIYLCSVWNPRGDGYTFGSGTRLTVV.

The CDR3 loop reads CASSLDHLSSYNEQFF. This rearrangement joins TRBV5-5 to TRBJ2-1. Germline CDR1 is SGHKS and CDR2 is YYEKEE (reference sequence). There are 16 residues in the CDR3.

This chain joins TRBV7-2 and TRBJ2-7; TCRdb names TRBD1, which stays unverified in the absence of DNA. Germline-derived CDR1 and CDR2 are SGHTA and FQGNSA. There are 14 residues in the CDR3. CDR3 loop: CASSSPGQTYEQYF.

The chain is built from TRBV25-1 and TRBJ2-7. Germline V CDR1 and CDR2: MGHDK, SYGVNS. This CDR3 comprises 13 residues. The CDR3 loop is CASSESPSYEQYF.

V gene TRBV6-4 combines with J gene TRBJ1-2; TCRdb proposes TRBD1, but this gene call is untestable without DNA. The CDR3 has 15 residues. Germline V gene data show CDR1 as MRHNA and CDR2 as SNTAGT. CDR3 sequence: CASSDGRDSNYGYTF.

The V gene is TRBV28, the J gene TRBJ2-7; absent DNA, TCRdb's TRBD1 call cannot be checked. Germline V gene lookup returns CDR1 MDHEN and CDR2 SYDVKM. This CDR3 comprises 14 residues. This CDR3 reads CASSPPPVTEEQYF.